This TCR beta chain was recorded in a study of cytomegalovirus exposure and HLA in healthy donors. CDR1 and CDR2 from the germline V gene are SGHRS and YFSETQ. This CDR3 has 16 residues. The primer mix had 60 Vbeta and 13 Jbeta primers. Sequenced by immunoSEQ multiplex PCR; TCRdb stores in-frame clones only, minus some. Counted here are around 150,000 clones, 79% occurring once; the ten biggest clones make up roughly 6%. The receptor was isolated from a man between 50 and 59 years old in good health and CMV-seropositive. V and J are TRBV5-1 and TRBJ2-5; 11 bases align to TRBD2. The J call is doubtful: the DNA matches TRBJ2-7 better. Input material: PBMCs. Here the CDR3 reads CASSLGVAGGLHEQYF. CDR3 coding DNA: TGCGCCAGCAGCTTGGGGGTAGCGGGAGGGTTACACGAGCAGTACTTC.